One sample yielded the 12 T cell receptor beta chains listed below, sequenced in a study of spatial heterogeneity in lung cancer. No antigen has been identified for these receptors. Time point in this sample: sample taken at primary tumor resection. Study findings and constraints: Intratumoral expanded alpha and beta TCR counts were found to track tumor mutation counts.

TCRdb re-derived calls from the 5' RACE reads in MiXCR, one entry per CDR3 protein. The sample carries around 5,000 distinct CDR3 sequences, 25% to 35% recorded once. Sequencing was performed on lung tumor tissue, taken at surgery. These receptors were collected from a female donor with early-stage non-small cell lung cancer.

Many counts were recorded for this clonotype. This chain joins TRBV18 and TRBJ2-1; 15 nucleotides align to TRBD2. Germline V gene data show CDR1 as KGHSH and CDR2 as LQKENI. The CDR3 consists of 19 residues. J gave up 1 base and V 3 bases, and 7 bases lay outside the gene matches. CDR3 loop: CASSPRWTSGGASYNEQFF. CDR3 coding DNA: TGTGCCAGCTCACCCCGCTGGACTAGCGGGGGGGCATCCTACAATGAGCAGTTCTTC.

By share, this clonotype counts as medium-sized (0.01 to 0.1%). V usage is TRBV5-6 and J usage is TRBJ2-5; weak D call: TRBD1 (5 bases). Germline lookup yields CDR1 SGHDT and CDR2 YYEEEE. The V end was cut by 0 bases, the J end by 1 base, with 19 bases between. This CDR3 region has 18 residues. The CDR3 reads CASSLGVPFGRGQETQYF. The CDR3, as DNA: TGTGCCAGCAGCTTGGGCGTACCGTTTGGTAGGGGCCAAGAGACCCAGTACTTC.

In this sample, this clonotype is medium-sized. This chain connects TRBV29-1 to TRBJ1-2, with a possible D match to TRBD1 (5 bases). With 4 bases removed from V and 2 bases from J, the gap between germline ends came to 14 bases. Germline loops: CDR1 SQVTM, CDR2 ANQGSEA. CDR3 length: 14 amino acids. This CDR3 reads CSVAVGGTNYGYTF. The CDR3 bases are TGCAGCGTTGCGGTTGGGGGGACCAACTATGGCTACACCTTC. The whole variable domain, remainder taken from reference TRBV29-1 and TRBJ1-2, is SAVISQKPSRDICQRGTSLTIQCQVDSQVTMMFWYRQQPGQSLTLIATANQGSEATYESGFVIDKFPISRPNLTFSTLTVSNMSPEDSSIYLCSVAVGGTNYGYTFGSGTRLTVV.

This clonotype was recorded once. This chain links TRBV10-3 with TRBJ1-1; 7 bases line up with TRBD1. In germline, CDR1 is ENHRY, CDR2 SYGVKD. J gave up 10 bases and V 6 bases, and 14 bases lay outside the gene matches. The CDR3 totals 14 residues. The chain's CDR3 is CAIRAATGDPSAFF. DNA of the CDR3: TGTGCCATCAGAGCCGCTACAGGGGACCCCTCAGCTTTCTTT.

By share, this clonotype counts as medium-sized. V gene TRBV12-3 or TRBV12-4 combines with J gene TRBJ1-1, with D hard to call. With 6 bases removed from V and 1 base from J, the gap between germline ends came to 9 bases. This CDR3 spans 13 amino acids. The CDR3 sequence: CASRTTSNTEAFF. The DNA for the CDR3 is TGTGCCAGCAGGACCACATCGAACACTGAAGCTTTCTTT.

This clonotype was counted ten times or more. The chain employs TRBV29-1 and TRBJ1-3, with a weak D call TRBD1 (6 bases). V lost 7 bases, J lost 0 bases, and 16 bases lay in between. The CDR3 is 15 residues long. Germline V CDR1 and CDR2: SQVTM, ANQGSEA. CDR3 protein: CSAGKGGSSGNTIYF. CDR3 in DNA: TGCAGCGCCGGGAAGGGGGGGAGCTCTGGAAACACCATATATTTT.

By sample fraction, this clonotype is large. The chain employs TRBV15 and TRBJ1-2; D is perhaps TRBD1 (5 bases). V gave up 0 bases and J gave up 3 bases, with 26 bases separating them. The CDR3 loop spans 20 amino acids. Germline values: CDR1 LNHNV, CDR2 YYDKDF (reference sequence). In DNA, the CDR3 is TGTGCCACCAGCAGAGATCTCGCCCCCGCAGGGCCCCCAGGAGACTATGGCTACACCTTC. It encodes CATSRDLAPAGPPGDYGYTF.

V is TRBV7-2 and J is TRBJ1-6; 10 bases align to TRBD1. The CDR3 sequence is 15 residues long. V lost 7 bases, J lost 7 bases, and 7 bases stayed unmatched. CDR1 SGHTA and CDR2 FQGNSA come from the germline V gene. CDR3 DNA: TGTGCCAGCACCCTGCCGGGACAGGGGAATTCACCCCTCCACTTT. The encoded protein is CASTLPGQGNSPLHF. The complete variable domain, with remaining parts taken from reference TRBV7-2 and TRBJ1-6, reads GAGVSQSPSNKVTEKGKDVELRCDPISGHTALYWYRQSLGQGLEFLIYFQGNSAPDKSGLPSDRFSAERTGGSVSTLTIQRTQQEDSAVYLCASTLPGQGNSPLHFGNGTRLTVT.

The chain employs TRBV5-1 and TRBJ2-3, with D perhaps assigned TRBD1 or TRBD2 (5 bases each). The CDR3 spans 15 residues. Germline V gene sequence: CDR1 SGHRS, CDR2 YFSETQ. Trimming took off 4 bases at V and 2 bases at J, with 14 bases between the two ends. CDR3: CASSSRDGNTDTQYF. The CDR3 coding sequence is TGCGCCAGCAGCAGCCGGGACGGTAACACAGATACGCAGTATTTT.

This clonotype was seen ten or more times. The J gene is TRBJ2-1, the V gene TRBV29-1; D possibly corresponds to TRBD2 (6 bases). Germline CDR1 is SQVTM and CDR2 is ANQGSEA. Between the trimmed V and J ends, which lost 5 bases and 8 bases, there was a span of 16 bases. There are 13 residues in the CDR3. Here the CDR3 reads CSVRDSPSDEQFF. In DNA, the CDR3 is TGCAGCGTTAGGGACTCACCCTCCGATGAGCAGTTCTTC.

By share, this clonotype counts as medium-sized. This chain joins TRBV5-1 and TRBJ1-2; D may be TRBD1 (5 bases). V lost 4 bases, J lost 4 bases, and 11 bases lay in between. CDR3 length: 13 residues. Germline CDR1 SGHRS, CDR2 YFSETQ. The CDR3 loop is CASSDRLSYGYTF. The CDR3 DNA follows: TGCGCCAGCAGCGACAGACTTAGCTATGGCTACACCTTC. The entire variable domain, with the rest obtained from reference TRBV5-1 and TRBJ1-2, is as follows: KAGVTQTPRYLIKTRGQQVTLSCSPISGHRSVSWYQQTPGQGLQFLFEYFSETQRNKGNFPGRFSGRQFSNSRSEMNVSTLELGDSALYLCASSDRLSYGYTFGSGTRLTVV.

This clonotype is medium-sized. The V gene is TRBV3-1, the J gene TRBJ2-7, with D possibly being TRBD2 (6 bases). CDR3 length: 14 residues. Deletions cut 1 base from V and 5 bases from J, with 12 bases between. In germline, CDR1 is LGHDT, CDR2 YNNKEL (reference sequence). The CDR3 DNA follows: TGTGCCAGCAGCCAAGGGGCCCGCGGGAACGAGCAGTACTTC. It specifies CASSQGARGNEQYF.